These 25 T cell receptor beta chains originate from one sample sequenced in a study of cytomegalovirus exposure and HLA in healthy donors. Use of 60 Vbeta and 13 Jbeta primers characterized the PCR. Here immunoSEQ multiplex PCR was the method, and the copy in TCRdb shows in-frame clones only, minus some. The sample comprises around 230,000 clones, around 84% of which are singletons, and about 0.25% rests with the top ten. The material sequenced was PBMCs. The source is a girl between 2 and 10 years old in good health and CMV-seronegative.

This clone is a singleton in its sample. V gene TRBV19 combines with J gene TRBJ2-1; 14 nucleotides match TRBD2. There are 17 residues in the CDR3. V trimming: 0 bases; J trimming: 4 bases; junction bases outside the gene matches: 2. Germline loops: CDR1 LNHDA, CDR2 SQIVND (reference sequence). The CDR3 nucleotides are TGTGCCAGTAGTATAGAGACTAGCGGGAGGGGATACAATGAGCAGTTCTTC. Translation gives CASSIETSGRGYNEQFF.

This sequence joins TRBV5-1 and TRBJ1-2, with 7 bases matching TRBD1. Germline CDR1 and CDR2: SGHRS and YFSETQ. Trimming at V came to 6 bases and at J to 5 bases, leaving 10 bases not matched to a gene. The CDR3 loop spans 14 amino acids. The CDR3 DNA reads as TGCGCCAGCAAGCGAGGACAGGCTCCTTATGGCTACACCTTC. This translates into CASKRGQAPYGYTF.

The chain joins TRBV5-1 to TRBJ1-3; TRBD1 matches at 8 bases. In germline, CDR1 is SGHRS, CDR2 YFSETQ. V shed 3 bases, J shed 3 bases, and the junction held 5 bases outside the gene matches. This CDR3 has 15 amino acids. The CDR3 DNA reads TGCGCCAGCAGCTACCGGACAGGGCTTGGAAACACCATATATTTT. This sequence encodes CASSYRTGLGNTIYF.

CDR3 in DNA: TGTGCCATCAGTGTACTAGCGAGCACAGATACGCAGTATTTT. It translates to CAISVLASTDTQYF. The chain employs TRBV10-3 and TRBJ2-3; 7 bases agree with TRBD2. The CDR3 length is 14 residues. The germline CDR1 and CDR2 sequences are ENHRY and SYGVKD. Unmatched junction bases numbered 1, after V lost 4 bases and J lost 0 bases.

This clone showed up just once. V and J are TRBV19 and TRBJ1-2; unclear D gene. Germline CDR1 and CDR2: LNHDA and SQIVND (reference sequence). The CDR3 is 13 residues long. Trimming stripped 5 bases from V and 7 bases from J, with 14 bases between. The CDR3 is CASSPARSFGYTF. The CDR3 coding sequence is TGTGCCAGTAGTCCCGCCAGGTCCTTTGGCTACACCTTC.

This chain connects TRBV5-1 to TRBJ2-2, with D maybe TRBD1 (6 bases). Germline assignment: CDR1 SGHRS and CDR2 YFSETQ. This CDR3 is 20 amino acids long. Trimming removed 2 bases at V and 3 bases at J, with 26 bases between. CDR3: CASSFTQTPSRTEYTGELFF. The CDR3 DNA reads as TGCGCCAGCAGCTTTACGCAAACACCTTCAAGGACAGAGTACACCGGGGAGCTGTTTTTT.

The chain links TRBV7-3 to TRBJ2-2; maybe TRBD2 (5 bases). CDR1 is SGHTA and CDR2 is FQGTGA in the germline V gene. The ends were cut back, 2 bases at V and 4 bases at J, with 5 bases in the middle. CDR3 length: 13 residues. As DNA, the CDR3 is TGTGCCAGCAGCTTACGGGGCACCGGGGAGCTGTTTTTT. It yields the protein CASSLRGTGELFF. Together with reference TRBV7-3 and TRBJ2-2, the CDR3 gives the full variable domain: GAGVSQTPSNKVTEKGKYVELRCDPISGHTALYWYRQSLGQGPEFLIYFQGTGAADDSGLPNDRFFAVRPEGSVSTLKIQRTERGDSAVYLCASSLRGTGELFFGEGSRLTVL.

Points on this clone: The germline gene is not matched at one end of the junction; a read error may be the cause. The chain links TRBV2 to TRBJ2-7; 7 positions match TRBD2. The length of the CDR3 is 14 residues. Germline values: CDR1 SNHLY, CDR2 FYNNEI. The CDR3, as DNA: TGTACCAGCAGTGTAGCTAGCGGCTCCTACGAGCAGTACTTC. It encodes CTSSVASGSYEQYF. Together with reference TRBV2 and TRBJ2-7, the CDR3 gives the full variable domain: EPEVTQTPSHQVTQMGQEVILRCVPISNHLYFYWYRQILGQKVEFLVSFYNNEISEKSEIFDDQFSVERPDGSNFTLKIRSTKLEDSAMYFCTSSVASGSYEQYFGPGTRLTVT.

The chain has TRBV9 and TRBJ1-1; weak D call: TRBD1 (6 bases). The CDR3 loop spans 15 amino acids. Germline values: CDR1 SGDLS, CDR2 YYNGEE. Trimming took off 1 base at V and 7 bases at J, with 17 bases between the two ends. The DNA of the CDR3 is TGTGCCAGCAGCGTAAGCGGGGGGCAAGCCTATGAAGCTTTCTTT. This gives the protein CASSVSGGQAYEAFF.

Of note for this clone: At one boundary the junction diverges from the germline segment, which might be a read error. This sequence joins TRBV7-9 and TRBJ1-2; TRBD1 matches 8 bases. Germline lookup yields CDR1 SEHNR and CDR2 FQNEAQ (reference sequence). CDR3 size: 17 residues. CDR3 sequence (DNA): TGTTCCAGCAGCCGTTCGGGACAGGCGGGCTCTAACTATGGCTACACCTTC. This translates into CSSSRSGQAGSNYGYTF.

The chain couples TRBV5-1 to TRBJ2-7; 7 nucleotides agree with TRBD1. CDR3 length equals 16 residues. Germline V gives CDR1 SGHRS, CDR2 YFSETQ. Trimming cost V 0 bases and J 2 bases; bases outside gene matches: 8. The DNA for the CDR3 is TGCGCCAGCAGCTTGGCCCCGGGACAGACTACCTACGAGCAGTACTTC. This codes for CASSLAPGQTTYEQYF.

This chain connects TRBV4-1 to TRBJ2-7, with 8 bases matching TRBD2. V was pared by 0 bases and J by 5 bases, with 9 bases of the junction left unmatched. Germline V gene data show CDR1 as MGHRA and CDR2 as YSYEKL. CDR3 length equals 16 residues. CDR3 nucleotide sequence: TGCGCCAGCAGCCAAGAGGGCAGCGGGAGCGCTAACGAGCAGTACTTC. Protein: CASSQEGSGSANEQYF.

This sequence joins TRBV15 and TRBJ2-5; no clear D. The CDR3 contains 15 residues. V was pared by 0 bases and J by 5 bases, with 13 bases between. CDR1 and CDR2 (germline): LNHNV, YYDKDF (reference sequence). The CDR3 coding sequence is TGTGCCACCAGCAGAGATCTGACGAGGATGGAGACCCAGTACTTC. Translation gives CATSRDLTRMETQYF.

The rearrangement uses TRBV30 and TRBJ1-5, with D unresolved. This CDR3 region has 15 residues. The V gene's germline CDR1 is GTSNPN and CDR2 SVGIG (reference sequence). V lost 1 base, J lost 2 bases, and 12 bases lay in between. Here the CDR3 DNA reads TGTGCCTGGAGTGCCGGGAATGGGGGCAATCAGCCCCAGCATTTT. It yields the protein CAWSAGNGGNQPQHF.

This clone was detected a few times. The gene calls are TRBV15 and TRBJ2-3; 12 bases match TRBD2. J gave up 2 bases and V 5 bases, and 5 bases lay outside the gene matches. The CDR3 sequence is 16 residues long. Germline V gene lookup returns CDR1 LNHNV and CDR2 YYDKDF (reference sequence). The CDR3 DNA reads TGTGCCACCAGCTCTGGACTAGCGGGGTTCACAGATACGCAGTATTTT. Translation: CATSSGLAGFTDTQYF.

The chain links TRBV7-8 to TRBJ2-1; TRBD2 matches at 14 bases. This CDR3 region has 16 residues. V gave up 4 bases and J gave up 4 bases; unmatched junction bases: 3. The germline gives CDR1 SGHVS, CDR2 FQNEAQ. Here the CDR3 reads CASSSRLAGGYNEQFF. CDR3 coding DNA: TGTGCCAGCAGCTCCCGACTAGCGGGGGGGTACAATGAGCAGTTCTTC.

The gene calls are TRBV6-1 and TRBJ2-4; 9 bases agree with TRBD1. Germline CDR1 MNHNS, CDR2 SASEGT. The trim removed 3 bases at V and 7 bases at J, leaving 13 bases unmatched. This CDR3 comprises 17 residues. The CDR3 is CASSDWKWDREGNIQYF. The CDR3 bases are TGTGCCAGCAGTGATTGGAAATGGGACAGGGAGGGGAACATTCAGTACTTC.

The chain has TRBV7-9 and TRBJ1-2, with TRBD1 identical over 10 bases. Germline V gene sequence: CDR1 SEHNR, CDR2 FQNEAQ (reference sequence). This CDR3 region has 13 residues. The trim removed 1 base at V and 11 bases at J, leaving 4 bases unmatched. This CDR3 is CASSLGLDRGYTF. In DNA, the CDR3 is TGTGCCAGCAGCTTAGGACTGGACAGGGGGTACACCTTC.

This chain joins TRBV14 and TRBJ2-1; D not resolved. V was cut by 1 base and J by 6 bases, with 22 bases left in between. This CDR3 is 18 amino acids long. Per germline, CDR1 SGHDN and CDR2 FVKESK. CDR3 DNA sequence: TGTGCCAGCAGCCAAGTCATGACCGCGACGAGACACCCCAATGAGCAGTTCTTC. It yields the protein CASSQVMTATRHPNEQFF.

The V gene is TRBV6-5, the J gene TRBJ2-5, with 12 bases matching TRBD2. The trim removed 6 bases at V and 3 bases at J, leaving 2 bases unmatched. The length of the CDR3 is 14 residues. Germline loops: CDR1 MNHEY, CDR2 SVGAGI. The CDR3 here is CASSRLAGEETQYF. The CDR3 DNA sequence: TGTGCCAGCAGCCGACTAGCGGGGGAAGAGACCCAGTACTTC.

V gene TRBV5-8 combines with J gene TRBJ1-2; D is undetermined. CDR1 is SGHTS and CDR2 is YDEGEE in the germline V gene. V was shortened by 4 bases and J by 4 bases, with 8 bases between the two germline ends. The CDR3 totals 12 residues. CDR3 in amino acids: CASSPDSYGYTF. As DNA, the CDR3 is TGTGCCAGCAGCCCTGACTCCTATGGCTACACCTTC.

CDR3 in DNA: TGTGCCAGCAGCAATCCGTCGGGGAATTCACCCCTCCACTTT. Translating gives CASSNPSGNSPLHF. The rearrangement uses TRBV21-1 and TRBJ1-6. TRBV21-1 is annotated as a pseudogene. The CDR3 covers 14 residues.

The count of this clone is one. CDR3: CTSSQVNRCTDTQYF. As DNA, the CDR3 is TGCACCAGCAGCCAAGTTAACAGGTGCACAGATACGCAGTATTTT. The chain has TRBV1 and TRBJ2-3; the D segment call TRBD1 is taken from the table without a DNA check. TRBV1 is a recognized pseudogene. The CDR3 runs to 15 residues.

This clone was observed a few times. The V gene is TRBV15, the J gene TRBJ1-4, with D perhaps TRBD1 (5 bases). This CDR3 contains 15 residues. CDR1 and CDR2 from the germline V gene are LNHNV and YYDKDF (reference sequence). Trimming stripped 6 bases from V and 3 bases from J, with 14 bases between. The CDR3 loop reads CATRLHRFPNEKLFF. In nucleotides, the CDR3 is TGTGCCACCAGGCTTCACAGGTTCCCTAATGAAAAACTGTTTTTT. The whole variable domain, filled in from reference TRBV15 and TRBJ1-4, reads DAMVIQNPRYQVTQFGKPVTLSCSQTLNHNVMYWYQQKSSQAPKLLFHYYDKDFNNEADTPDNFQSRRPNTSFCFLDIRSPGLGDTAMYLCATRLHRFPNEKLFFGSGTQLSVL.

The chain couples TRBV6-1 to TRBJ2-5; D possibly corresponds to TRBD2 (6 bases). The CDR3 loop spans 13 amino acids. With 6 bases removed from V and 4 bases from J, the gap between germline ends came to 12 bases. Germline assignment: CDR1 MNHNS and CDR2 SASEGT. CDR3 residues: CASRRAGRETQYF. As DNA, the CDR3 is TGTGCCAGCAGGAGGGCCGGGAGAGAGACCCAGTACTTC.